This paragraph reports one TCR beta chain. This specimen belongs to a study of blood T cell repertoires in COVID-19. The method was immunoSEQ multiplex PCR; TCRdb's version includes in-frame clones alone and lacks a portion of them. The sample lists roughly 100,000 clones, 70% to 90% occurring once. The CDR3 length is 13 residues. Germline assignment: CDR1 KGHDR and CDR2 SFDVKD. V was cut by 4 bases and J by 4 bases, with 9 bases left in between. V is TRBV24-1 and J is TRBJ1-2, with D possibly being TRBD1 (5 bases). The TCR originated in a human donor with COVID-19, enrolled during active disease. The donor label of this sample is uncertain. Input material: peripheral blood. The CDR3 spells CATSETAFYGYTF. CDR3 DNA sequence: TGTGCCACCAGTGAGACAGCTTTCTATGGCTACACCTTC.